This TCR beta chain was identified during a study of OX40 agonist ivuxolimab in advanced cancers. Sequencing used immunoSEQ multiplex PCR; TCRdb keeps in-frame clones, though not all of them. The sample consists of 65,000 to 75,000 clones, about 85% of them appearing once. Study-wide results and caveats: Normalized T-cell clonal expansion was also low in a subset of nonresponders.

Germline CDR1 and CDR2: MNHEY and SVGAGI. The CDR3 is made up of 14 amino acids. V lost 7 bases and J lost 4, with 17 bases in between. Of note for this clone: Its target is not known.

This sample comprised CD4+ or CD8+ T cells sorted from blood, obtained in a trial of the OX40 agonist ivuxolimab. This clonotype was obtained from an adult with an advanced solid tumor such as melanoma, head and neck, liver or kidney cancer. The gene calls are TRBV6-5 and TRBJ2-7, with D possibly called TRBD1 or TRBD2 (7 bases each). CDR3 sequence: CASKVSQGGYEQYF. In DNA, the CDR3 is TGTGCCAGCAAGGTTAGCCAGGGGGGGTACGAGCAGTACTTC.